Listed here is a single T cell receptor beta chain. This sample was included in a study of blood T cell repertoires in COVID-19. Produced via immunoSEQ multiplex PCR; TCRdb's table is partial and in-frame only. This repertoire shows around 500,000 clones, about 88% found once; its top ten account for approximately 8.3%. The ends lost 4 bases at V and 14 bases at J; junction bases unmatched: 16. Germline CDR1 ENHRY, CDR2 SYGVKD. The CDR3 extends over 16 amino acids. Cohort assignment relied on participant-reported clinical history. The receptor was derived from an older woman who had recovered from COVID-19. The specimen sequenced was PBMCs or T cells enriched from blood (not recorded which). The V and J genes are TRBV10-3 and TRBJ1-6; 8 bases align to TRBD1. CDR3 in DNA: TGTGCCATCAGTGCAGATAGACAGGGGCCTCTGAGGACCCTCCACTTT. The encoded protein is CAISADRQGPLRTLHF.